Below, 6 T cell receptor beta chains from the same sample are listed, as sequenced in a study of blood T cell repertoires in COVID-19. The table came from immunoSEQ multiplex PCR; TCRdb's copy has only in-frame clones and leaves some out. The table has 95,000 to 150,000 clones, around 89% seen once. Sequencing was carried out using peripheral blood. The receptors stem from a middle-aged man with acute or convalescent COVID-19.

The genes are TRBV5-1 and TRBJ2-5; D uncertain. Trimming removed 1 base at V and 4 bases at J, with 14 bases between. From germline, CDR1 is SGHRS and CDR2 YFSETQ. There are 15 residues in the CDR3. Written as DNA, the CDR3 is TGCGCCAGCAGCTTGACCCCGGGTAGGATAGAGACCCAGTACTTC. Amino acids: CASSLTPGRIETQYF.

The chain employs TRBV5-1 and TRBJ2-3, with D possibly being TRBD2 (5 bases). This CDR3 has 16 residues. Germline CDR1 and CDR2: SGHRS and YFSETQ. V lost 0 bases to trimming and J lost 0 bases, with 11 bases between them. CDR3 bases: TGCGCCAGCAGCTTGGTGGTGAGCGGTAGCACAGATACGCAGTATTTT. Translation gives CASSLVVSGSTDTQYF.

The chain links TRBV5-1 to TRBJ2-2; possibly TRBD2 for D (5 bases). The CDR3 consists of 14 residues. Per germline, CDR1 SGHRS and CDR2 YFSETQ. The V end lost 3 bases, the J end lost 6 bases, and 12 bases lay between the germline ends. The CDR3 DNA reads as TGCGCCAGCAGCTCCATCGGGGTCGCCGGGGAGCTGTTTTTT. Its protein is CASSSIGVAGELFF.

This clone was seen a few times. The rearrangement uses TRBV4-1 and TRBJ1-2; TRBD1 aligns across 9 bases. CDR3 size: 13 residues. After removal of 5 bases from V and 2 bases from J, the junction contained 0 bases not matched to a gene. The germline CDR1 and CDR2 sequences are MGHRA and YSYEKL. The chain's CDR3 is CASSDRGNYGYTF. The CDR3, as DNA: TGCGCCAGCAGCGACAGGGGGAACTATGGCTACACCTTC.

The V and J genes are TRBV7-2 and TRBJ2-1; perhaps TRBD2 as D (7 bases). The germline CDR1 and CDR2 sequences are SGHTA and FQGNSA. The ends were cut back, 5 bases at V and 6 bases at J, with 20 bases in the middle. This CDR3 has 16 amino acids. DNA of the CDR3: TGTGCCAGCAGCACTCGGGGGGCCGAGGTTGTCAATGAGCAGTTCTTC. The encoded protein is CASSTRGAEVVNEQFF.

The chain couples TRBV19 to TRBJ1-1; D remains unclear. The CDR3 contains 16 residues. V lost 0 bases, J lost 0 bases, and 11 bases lay in between. CDR1 is LNHDA, CDR2 SQIVND, per germline (reference sequence). The CDR3 DNA sequence: TGTGCCAGTAGTATAGATGGAAGCAGGATGAACACTGAAGCTTTCTTT. Translation gives CASSIDGSRMNTEAFF.